The next 18 T cell receptor beta chains were all read from a single sample in a study of OX40 agonist ivuxolimab in advanced cancers. To prepare the library, the immunoSEQ multiplex PCR assay was applied. In TCRdb, the immuneACCESS table is reduced to in-frame sequences with V and J assigned. These tables do not hold every clone; where another copy was compared, an unresolved V gene accounts for under half, and the others remain unexplained. Recorded for this sample are just under 85,000 clones; roughly 84% of them occurred a single time. In total, the top ten clones hold under 3.5% of the sample. The sample was CD4+ or CD8+ T cells sorted from blood, taken in a trial of the OX40 agonist ivuxolimab. All receptors derive from an adult with an advanced solid tumor such as melanoma, head and neck, liver or kidney cancer.

This rearrangement joins TRBV25-1 to TRBJ1-5; 7 bases line up with TRBD1. The CDR3 runs 14 residues. J lost 7 bases, V lost 2 bases, and 5 bases had no gene match. Germline V gene data show CDR1 as MGHDK and CDR2 as SYGVNS. The CDR3 region has the DNA TGTGCCAGCAGTGAACTGACAGGGTCGCAGCCCCAGCATTTT. Protein product: CASSELTGSQPQHF. Filled out from reference TRBV25-1 and TRBJ1-5, the complete variable domain reads EADIYQTPRYLVIGTGKKITLECSQTMGHDKMYWYQQDPGMELHLIHYSYGVNSTEKGDLSSESTVSRIRTEHFPLTLESARPSHTSQYLCASSELTGSQPQHFGDGTRLSIL.

The V and J genes are TRBV5-1 and TRBJ1-1; D is uncertain. Germline CDR1 reads SGHRS; CDR2 reads YFSETQ. Trimming took 4 bases from V and 4 from J, leaving 17 bases between them. The CDR3 loop spans 15 amino acids. Here the CDR3 reads CASSPQAMRVTEAFF. The CDR3 DNA follows: TGCGCCAGCAGCCCACAAGCGATGAGGGTCACTGAAGCTTTCTTT.

Points on this clone: One junction end disagrees with the germline gene, perhaps due to a read error. The rearrangement links TRBV19 to TRBJ2-7; 8 bases fit TRBD2. The germline gives CDR1 LNHDA, CDR2 SQIVND (reference sequence). The CDR3 has 12 residues. CDR3 sequence: CASSPRGGPRNF. In DNA form, the CDR3 reads TGTGCCAGTAGTCCTCGGGGGGGCCCCCGGAACTTC. Full variable domain (rest looked up from reference TRBV19 and TRBJ2-7): DGGITQSPKYLFRKEGQNVTLSCEQNLNHDAMYWYRQDPGQGLRLIYYSQIVNDFQKGDIAEGYSVSREKKESFPLTVTSAQKNPTAFYLCASSPRGGPRNFGPGTRLTVT.

The V and J genes are TRBV13 and TRBJ1-3; no clear D. Germline CDR1 is PRHDT and CDR2 is FYEKMQ (reference sequence). Trimming removed 5 bases at V and 4 bases at J, with 15 bases between. The length of the CDR3 is 15 residues. CDR3 sequence: CASSRRTPGGNTIYF. As DNA, the CDR3 is TGTGCCAGCAGCCGCCGGACCCCGGGAGGAAACACCATATATTTT.

The chain has TRBV18 and TRBJ1-2, with D possibly matching TRBD1 (5 bases). V lost 1 base and J 2 bases, leaving 5 bases between the germline ends. Germline V CDR1 and CDR2: KGHSH, LQKENI. The CDR3 has 13 amino acids. The CDR3 bases are TGTGCCAGCTCACCACAGGGGAACTATGGCTACACCTTC. Translated, it gives CASSPQGNYGYTF.

The CDR3 loop reads CASSQEGSGANVLTF. CDR3 sequence (DNA): TGCGCCAGCAGCCAAGAAGGGTCTGGGGCCAACGTCCTGACTTTC. The genes are TRBV4-1 and TRBJ2-6; D unresolved. The germline gives CDR1 MGHRA, CDR2 YSYEKL. The V end was cut by 0 bases, the J end by 1 base, with 4 bases between. The CDR3 extends over 15 amino acids.

The V and J genes are TRBV10-3 and TRBJ2-3; 14 bases match TRBD2. V trimming: 5 bases; J trimming: 4 bases; junction bases outside the gene matches: 2. Per germline, CDR1 ENHRY and CDR2 SYGVKD. CDR3 length: 15 amino acids. The DNA for the CDR3 is TGTGCCATCAGTAAGGGACTAGCGGGGGCAGATACGCAGTATTTT. This translates into CAISKGLAGADTQYF.

V is TRBV19 and J is TRBJ1-6; D not resolved. Trimming removed 5 bases from V and 0 bases from J, with 17 bases in between. The CDR3 runs to 18 residues. CDR1 is LNHDA and CDR2 is SQIVND in the germline V gene (reference sequence). CDR3 sequence (DNA): TGTGCCAGTAGTCTAACCGAGGCTGGGAGCTCCTATAATTCACCCCTCCACTTT. Translation gives CASSLTEAGSSYNSPLHF. Together with reference TRBV19 and TRBJ1-6, the CDR3 gives the full variable domain: DGGITQSPKYLFRKEGQNVTLSCEQNLNHDAMYWYRQDPGQGLRLIYYSQIVNDFQKGDIAEGYSVSREKKESFPLTVTSAQKNPTAFYLCASSLTEAGSSYNSPLHFGNGTRLTVT.

This chain uses TRBV2 with TRBJ2-7, with D tentatively TRBD2 (7 bases). CDR1 and CDR2 from the germline V gene are SNHLY and FYNNEI. V lost 8 bases, J lost 8 bases, and 13 bases lay in between. This CDR3 comprises 11 residues. In nucleotides, the CDR3 is TGTGCCAGCCGAGGCGGGGGCCAGCAGTACTTC. It yields the protein CASRGGGQQYF. Drawing the rest from reference TRBV2 and TRBJ2-7, the complete variable domain is EPEVTQTPSHQVTQMGQEVILRCVPISNHLYFYWYRQILGQKVEFLVSFYNNEISEKSEIFDDQFSVERPDGSNFTLKIRSTKLEDSAMYFCASRGGGQQYFGPGTRLTVT.

CDR3 sequence reads: CASSPIRASNTEAFF. The CDR3 nucleotides are TGTGCCAGCTCACCAATCAGGGCCTCGAACACTGAAGCTTTCTTT. This chain uses TRBV18 with TRBJ1-1; a possible D gene is TRBD1 (5 bases). V was pared by 2 bases and J by 1 base, with 11 bases between. The CDR3 is 15 amino acids. Looked up from germline, CDR1 is KGHSH and CDR2 is LQKENI.

V and J are TRBV5-6 and TRBJ2-2; D tentatively reads TRBD1 or TRBD2 (5 bases each). Deletions cut 5 bases from V and 5 bases from J, with 16 bases between. The CDR3 contains 15 residues. CDR1 is SGHDT and CDR2 is YYEEEE in the germline V gene. CDR3 nucleotides: TGTGCCAGCAGGGGCCCGGGAAGACAGACCGGGGAGCTGTTTTTT. Amino acid sequence: CASRGPGRQTGELFF.

The rearrangement joins TRBV13 to TRBJ2-3; D unclear. The CDR3 runs 13 residues. CDR1 is PRHDT, CDR2 FYEKMQ, per germline (reference sequence). Trimming shortened V by 7 bases and J by 4 bases, and 12 bases separated the two germline ends. The CDR3 here is CASTLLGPDTQYF. The CDR3 bases are TGTGCCAGCACCCTGCTCGGACCAGATACGCAGTATTTT.

The V call is TRBV4-2, the J call TRBJ1-2; no clear D gene. The germline V gene has CDR1 LGHNA and CDR2 YNFKEQ. CDR3 length equals 12 residues. Between the trimmed V and J ends, which lost 3 bases and 8 bases, there was a span of 10 bases. The DNA of the CDR3 is TGTGCCAGCAGCCATGAGGGTGTCGGCTACACCTTC. It specifies CASSHEGVGYTF.

The chain has TRBV4-2 and TRBJ2-2; D ambiguous. Germline values: CDR1 LGHNA, CDR2 YNFKEQ. This CDR3 is 15 amino acids long. V was trimmed by 1 base and J by 7 bases, leaving 13 bases between them. The CDR3 loop is CASSQVIPASGELFF. CDR3 sequence (DNA): TGTGCCAGCAGCCAAGTTATCCCGGCCAGCGGGGAGCTGTTTTTT.

The V and J genes are TRBV29-1 and TRBJ2-1; tentative D call: TRBD1 (6 bases). This CDR3 contains 13 residues. Trimming took 5 bases from V and 3 from J, leaving 11 bases between them. CDR1 and CDR2 from the germline V gene are SQVTM and ANQGSEA. This CDR3 reads CSVRRTDYNEQFF. The CDR3 DNA is TGCAGCGTTAGAAGGACAGACTACAATGAGCAGTTCTTC.

This clone appeared a single time. The chain links TRBV6-5 to TRBJ2-5; no reliable D call. This CDR3 is built from 11 residues. Germline CDR1 and CDR2: MNHEY and SVGAGI. V lost 0 bases, J lost 4 bases, and 0 bases lay in between. The CDR3 nucleotides are TGTGCCAGCAGTTACTCAGAGACCCAGTACTTC. It specifies CASSYSETQYF.

The chain recombines TRBV6-6 with TRBJ2-7, with D perhaps TRBD1 (6 bases). CDR3 size: 15 residues. The ends were cut back, 2 bases at V and 0 bases at J, with 11 bases in the middle. CDR1 is MNHNY and CDR2 is SVGAGI in the germline V gene (reference sequence). The CDR3 DNA is TGTGCCAGCAGTTACGCTCAGGGGAGCTCCTACGAGCAGTACTTC. Translating gives CASSYAQGSSYEQYF.

The sample holds a few counts of this clone. The CDR3 DNA follows: TGTGCCAGCAGGGCGGATAGCAATCAGCCCCAGCATTTT. It codes for CASRADSNQPQHF. The chain recombines TRBV2 with TRBJ1-5, with unresolved D. The CDR3 length is 13 residues. Deletions cut 6 bases from V and 0 bases from J, with 6 bases between. Looked up from germline, CDR1 is SNHLY and CDR2 is FYNNEI.